The 26 T cell receptor beta chains below all came from one sample that was sequenced in a study of blood T cell repertoires in COVID-19. Data came from immunoSEQ multiplex PCR; TCRdb stores just in-frame clones and leaves some out. The top ten clones hold roughly 4.9% of a sample with about 260,000 clones, about 88% of them seen once. Material for sequencing was peripheral blood. The origin of the receptors is a woman in her sixties with COVID-19, enrolled during active disease.

This chain connects TRBV27 to TRBJ1-4, with 8 nucleotides matching TRBD1. CDR1 is MNHEY, CDR2 SMNVEV, per germline (reference sequence). J lost 0 bases, V lost 4 bases, and 10 bases had no gene match. The CDR3 has 18 residues. The CDR3 reads CASSSLGQGIATNEKLFF. The CDR3 DNA is TGTGCCAGCAGTTCCCTCGGACAGGGAATTGCAACTAATGAAAAACTGTTTTTT.

This clone appeared once. V usage is TRBV18 and J usage is TRBJ2-1; D remains ambiguous. V was cut by 3 bases and J by 1 base, with 10 bases left in between. In germline, CDR1 is KGHSH, CDR2 LQKENI. There are 15 residues in the CDR3. The CDR3 bases are TGTGCCAGCTCACCGGAGCGCTTATCCTACAATGAGCAGTTCTTC. The encoded protein is CASSPERLSYNEQFF.

This chain links TRBV5-1 with TRBJ1-4; no reliable D call. Germline CDR1 reads SGHRS; CDR2 reads YFSETQ. The V end was cut by 0 bases, the J end by 7 bases, with 10 bases between. There are 14 residues in the CDR3. The CDR3 spells CASSLASLPEKLFF. The DNA of the CDR3 is TGCGCCAGCAGCTTGGCCAGTCTGCCTGAAAAACTGTTTTTT.

This clone was observed a single time. This chain links TRBV27 with TRBJ2-1; TRBD2 aligns across 12 bases. J gave up 8 bases and V 1 base, and 6 bases lay outside the gene matches. This CDR3 comprises 16 residues. The germline gives CDR1 MNHEY, CDR2 SMNVEV (reference sequence). CDR3 coding DNA: TGTGCCAGCAGTTTATTAGGACTAGCGGGGCAAGATGAGCAGTTCTTC. This encodes CASSLLGLAGQDEQFF.

CDR3 DNA: TGTGCCAGCAGCTTGTTATGGTTGGGGGCACAAGGCTACACCTTC. Translating gives CASSLLWLGAQGYTF. J is TRBJ1-2 and V is TRBV5-5, with TRBD1 as a possible D gene (6 bases). Germline assignment: CDR1 SGHKS and CDR2 YYEKEE (reference sequence). V shed 1 base and J shed 8 bases, with 18 bases lying between them. The CDR3 totals 15 residues. Full variable domain (missing parts from reference TRBV5-5 and TRBJ1-2): DAGVTQSPTHLIKTRGQQVTLRCSPISGHKSVSWYQQVLGQGPQFIFQYYEKEERGRGNFPDRFSARQFPNYSSELNVNALLLGDSALYLCASSLLWLGAQGYTFGSGTRLTVV.

V usage is TRBV19 and J usage is TRBJ2-1, with 12 bases aligning to TRBD2. Trimming took 10 bases from V and 0 from J; bases not matched to a gene: 7. Germline-derived CDR1 and CDR2 are LNHDA and SQIVND (reference sequence). This CDR3 comprises 16 residues. The CDR3: CATQGTSGYSYNEQFF. The CDR3 DNA sequence: TGTGCCACCCAAGGGACTAGCGGGTACTCCTACAATGAGCAGTTCTTC.

V is TRBV25-1 and J is TRBJ2-3; D may be TRBD2 (5 bases). The CDR3 runs to 16 residues. Between the trimmed V and J ends, which lost 1 base and 0 bases, there was a span of 11 bases. CDR1 and CDR2 from the germline V gene are MGHDK and SYGVNS. DNA for the CDR3: TGTGCCAGCAGTGAATTTCTAGCAATAAGCACAGATACGCAGTATTTT. This encodes CASSEFLAISTDTQYF.

This chain joins TRBV19 and TRBJ2-1; 7 bases match TRBD1. The CDR3 has 14 amino acids. Germline values: CDR1 LNHDA, CDR2 SQIVND (reference sequence). The J segment lost 6 bases and the V segment lost 6 bases, leaving 8 bases of the junction unmatched. The CDR3 loop is CASSAKRGRNEQFF. CDR3 bases: TGTGCCAGTAGCGCCAAGAGGGGGCGCAATGAGCAGTTCTTC.

This clone was recorded a few times. The CDR3 DNA is TGTGCCAGCAGTTCCGGACAGGGGGCGCTGGACACTGAAGCTTTCTTT. Protein product: CASSSGQGALDTEAFF. The V gene is TRBV28, the J gene TRBJ1-1, with TRBD1 identical over 11 bases. Germline V gene lookup returns CDR1 MDHEN and CDR2 SYDVKM. V dropped 4 bases and J dropped 3; count of bases not matched to a gene: 7. The CDR3 contains 16 residues.

J is TRBJ2-7 and V is TRBV5-1; 11 bases map to TRBD1. From germline, CDR1 is SGHRS and CDR2 YFSETQ. V was pared by 1 base and J by 5 bases, with 8 bases of the junction left unmatched. The CDR3 loop spans 16 amino acids. The DNA for the CDR3 is TGCGCCAGCAGCTTGACCCGGACAGGGGGCTTCGACGAGCAGTACTTC. Translated: CASSLTRTGGFDEQYF. Full variable domain (remainder filled in from reference TRBV5-1 and TRBJ2-7): KAGVTQTPRYLIKTRGQQVTLSCSPISGHRSVSWYQQTPGQGLQFLFEYFSETQRNKGNFPGRFSGRQFSNSRSEMNVSTLELGDSALYLCASSLTRTGGFDEQYFGPGTRLTVT.

This chain connects TRBV14 to TRBJ2-7; tentative D call: TRBD1 (6 bases). Trimming pared 1 base from V and 7 bases from J, leaving 17 bases between. The CDR3 spans 15 residues. Germline-derived CDR1 and CDR2 are SGHDN and FVKESK. The CDR3 reads CASSQVRGGVREQYF. The DNA for the CDR3 is TGTGCCAGCAGCCAAGTCAGGGGCGGAGTACGAGAGCAGTACTTC.

The chain carries TRBV3-1 (or the pseudogene TRBV3-2) and TRBJ1-2, with TRBD1 matching over 10 bases. Trimming took 4 bases from V and 7 from J; bases not matched to a gene: 9. Germline-derived CDR1 and CDR2 are LGHDT and YNNKEL (reference sequence). This CDR3 has 15 residues. CDR3 in DNA: TGTGCCAGCAGCCTTATTGGACAGGGGGTGTCTGGCTACACCTTC. Its translation: CASSLIGQGVSGYTF.

V and J are TRBV9 and TRBJ1-1, with TRBD1 identical over 10 bases. The junction had 12 bases not matched to a gene; V was cut back by 5 bases and J by 5 bases. The CDR3 spans 16 residues. From germline, CDR1 is SGDLS and CDR2 YYNGEE. The CDR3 spells CASRGPGQGSLTEAFF. As DNA, the CDR3 is TGTGCCAGCAGGGGGCCGGGACAGGGGTCCCTGACTGAAGCTTTCTTT.

The rearrangement uses TRBV19 and TRBJ2-7; 10 nucleotides align to TRBD2. This CDR3 comprises 18 residues. Germline CDR1 and CDR2: LNHDA and SQIVND (reference sequence). V trimming: 6 bases; J trimming: 3 bases; junction bases outside the gene matches: 17. The CDR3 DNA sequence: TGTGCCAGTAGAAGGGAGCGGGAGGGACTATACGGTTACTACGAGCAGTACTTC. Its translation: CASRREREGLYGYYEQYF.

This chain connects TRBV10-3 to TRBJ2-5; weak D call: TRBD2 (6 bases). CDR3 length: 12 residues. The V and J ends lost 6 bases and 5 bases respectively, with 10 bases between them. Germline V gene data show CDR1 as ENHRY and CDR2 as SYGVKD. The CDR3 region has the DNA TGTGCCATCAGGGCAGGGAGGGAGACCCAGTACTTC. Protein product: CAIRAGRETQYF.

The V and J genes are TRBV19 and TRBJ2-5; TRBD1 agrees at 9 bases. In germline, CDR1 is LNHDA, CDR2 SQIVND (reference sequence). V lost 6 bases to trimming and J lost 2 bases; unmatched junction nucleotides: 7. The CDR3 is made up of 15 amino acids. CDR3 nucleotides: TGTGCCAGTAGACACCTTGACAGGGGGCAAGAGACCCAGTACTTC. Residues: CASRHLDRGQETQYF. The variable domain in full, with the rest retrieved from reference TRBV19 and TRBJ2-5, is DGGITQSPKYLFRKEGQNVTLSCEQNLNHDAMYWYRQDPGQGLRLIYYSQIVNDFQKGDIAEGYSVSREKKESFPLTVTSAQKNPTAFYLCASRHLDRGQETQYFGPGTRLLVL.

The chain uses TRBV18 and TRBJ1-2; D remains unclear. V was pared by 3 bases and J by 2 bases, with 10 bases between. The CDR3 consists of 14 residues. The germline gives CDR1 KGHSH, CDR2 LQKENI. This chain's CDR3 is CASSPNRGNYGYTF. The CDR3 bases are TGTGCCAGCTCACCGAATCGAGGCAACTATGGCTACACCTTC. Filled out from reference TRBV18 and TRBJ1-2, the complete variable domain reads NAGVMQNPRHLVRRRGQEARLRCSPMKGHSHVYWYRQLPEEGLKFMVYLQKENIIDESGMPKERFSAEFPKEGPSILRIQQVVRGDSAAYFCASSPNRGNYGYTFGSGTRLTVV.

The gene calls are TRBV6-5 and TRBJ2-1; 8 nucleotides align to TRBD2. The ends lost 7 bases at V and 8 bases at J; junction bases unmatched: 10. The CDR3 runs to 14 residues. Per the germline V gene, CDR1 is MNHEY and CDR2 is SVGAGI. CDR3 DNA: TGTGCCAGCACCCAGCGGGAGCCCTGGGATGAGCAGTTCTTC. This sequence encodes CASTQREPWDEQFF.

The chain couples TRBV5-6 to TRBJ1-6; 11 bases are shared with TRBD1. Germline CDR1 reads SGHDT; CDR2 reads YYEEEE. CDR3 length equals 18 residues. With 8 bases clipped from V and 8 bases from J, the junction kept 18 bases outside the gene matches. The chain's CDR3 is CASSLGGPGQGVHSPLHF. The DNA for the CDR3 is TGTGCCAGTTCGCTTGGGGGTCCGGGACAGGGGGTTCATTCACCCCTCCACTTT.

This clone is a singleton in its sample. V is TRBV5-1 and J is TRBJ2-3, with D hard to call. Germline V gives CDR1 SGHRS, CDR2 YFSETQ. The V end was cut by 1 base, the J end by 0 bases, with 12 bases between. The CDR3 loop spans 16 amino acids. The CDR3 DNA follows: TGCGCCAGCAGCTTGTTCCGCGGTTCTAGCACAGATACGCAGTATTTT. This codes for CASSLFRGSSTDTQYF.

The rearrangement links TRBV4-3 to TRBJ1-6; no reliable D call. Trimming shortened V by 0 bases and J by 1 base, and 10 bases separated the two germline ends. Germline V gene sequence: CDR1 LGHNA, CDR2 YSLEER. The CDR3 has 17 amino acids. Here the CDR3 DNA reads TGCGCCAGCAGCCAAGAGGGAGTGATATCCTATAATTCACCCCTCCACTTT. This gives the protein CASSQEGVISYNSPLHF.

The V gene is TRBV28, the J gene TRBJ1-5, with D possibly being TRBD1 (5 bases). CDR1 MDHEN and CDR2 SYDVKM come from the germline V gene. This CDR3 has 15 amino acids. V was pared by 6 bases and J by 4 bases, with 16 bases between. For the CDR3, the DNA is TGTGCCAGCAGGGGGGGGGAGGCGAGAAATCAGCCCCAGCATTTT. Translated, it gives CASRGGEARNQPQHF.

The rearrangement joins TRBV11-2 to TRBJ2-1, with 7 nucleotides matching TRBD2. Germline V gene data show CDR1 as SGHAT and CDR2 as FQNNGV. Unmatched junction bases numbered 11, after V lost 11 bases and J lost 4 bases. The CDR3 loop spans 14 amino acids. CDR3 in amino acids: CAAKGREQYNEQFF. The CDR3 DNA is TGTGCCGCGAAGGGGCGGGAGCAGTACAATGAGCAGTTCTTC.

The J gene is TRBJ2-2, the V gene TRBV4-3, with D perhaps matching TRBD2 (7 bases). This CDR3 region has 16 residues. V lost 1 base to trimming and J lost 4 bases, with 13 bases between them. Germline CDR1 is LGHNA and CDR2 is YSLEER. The CDR3 loop reads CASSQVGGVPTGELFF. The CDR3 nucleotides are TGCGCCAGCAGCCAAGTAGGGGGGGTTCCCACCGGGGAGCTGTTTTTT.

This sequence joins TRBV7-6 and TRBJ2-3, with TRBD1 identical over 8 bases. The CDR3 sequence is 17 residues long. The V and J ends lost 0 bases and 4 bases, in that order; junction bases with no gene match: 9. Per germline, CDR1 SGHVS and CDR2 FNYEAQ. CDR3 in amino acids: CASSLAMQGAIPDTQYF. The CDR3 coding sequence is TGTGCCAGCAGCTTAGCCATGCAGGGGGCAATCCCAGATACGCAGTATTTT.

This CDR3 is CASNRGRNEKLFF. The CDR3 DNA is TGTGCCAGCAACAGGGGGCGAAATGAAAAACTGTTTTTT. V gene TRBV2 combines with J gene TRBJ1-4, with 9 bases aligning to TRBD1. Trimming at V came to 7 bases and at J to 5 bases, leaving 2 bases not matched to a gene. Germline assignment: CDR1 SNHLY and CDR2 FYNNEI. The CDR3 consists of 13 residues.